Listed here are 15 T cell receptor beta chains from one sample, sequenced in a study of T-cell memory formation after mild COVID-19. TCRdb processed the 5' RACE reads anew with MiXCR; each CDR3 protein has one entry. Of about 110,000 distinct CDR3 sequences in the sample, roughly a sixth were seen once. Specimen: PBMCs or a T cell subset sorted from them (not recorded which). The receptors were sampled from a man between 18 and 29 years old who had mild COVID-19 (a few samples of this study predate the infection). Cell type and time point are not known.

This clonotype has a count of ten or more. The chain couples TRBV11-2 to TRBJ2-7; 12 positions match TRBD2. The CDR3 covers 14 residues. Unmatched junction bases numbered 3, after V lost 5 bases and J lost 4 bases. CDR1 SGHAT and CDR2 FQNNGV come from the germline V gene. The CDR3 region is CASSPGTSGYEQYF. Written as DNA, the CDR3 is TGTGCCAGCAGCCCCGGGACTAGCGGGTACGAGCAGTACTTC.

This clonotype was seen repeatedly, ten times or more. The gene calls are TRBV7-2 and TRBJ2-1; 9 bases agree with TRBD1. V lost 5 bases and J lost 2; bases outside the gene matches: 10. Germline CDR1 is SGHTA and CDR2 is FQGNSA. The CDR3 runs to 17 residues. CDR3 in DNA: TGTGCCAGCAGCCCGACAGTGACAGGGGGGGCCTACAATGAGCAGTTCTTC. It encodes CASSPTVTGGAYNEQFF.

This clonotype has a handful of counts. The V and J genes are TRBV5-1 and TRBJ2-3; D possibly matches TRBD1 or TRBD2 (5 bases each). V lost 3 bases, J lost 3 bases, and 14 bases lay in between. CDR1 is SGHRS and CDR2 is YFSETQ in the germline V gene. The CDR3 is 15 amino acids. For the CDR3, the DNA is TGCGCCAGCAGCTACGGGACCGGGCTTACAGATACGCAGTATTTT. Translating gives CASSYGTGLTDTQYF. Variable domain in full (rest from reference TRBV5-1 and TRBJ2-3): KAGVTQTPRYLIKTRGQQVTLSCSPISGHRSVSWYQQTPGQGLQFLFEYFSETQRNKGNFPGRFSGRQFSNSRSEMNVSTLELGDSALYLCASSYGTGLTDTQYFGPGTRLTVL.

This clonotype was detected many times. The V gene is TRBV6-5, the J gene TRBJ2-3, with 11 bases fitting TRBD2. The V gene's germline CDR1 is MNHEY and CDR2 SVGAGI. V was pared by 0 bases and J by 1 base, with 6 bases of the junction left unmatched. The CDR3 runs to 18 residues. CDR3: CASSYSRRLAGRTDTQYF. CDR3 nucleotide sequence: TGTGCCAGCAGTTACTCGCGGCGACTAGCGGGGCGCACAGATACGCAGTATTTT.

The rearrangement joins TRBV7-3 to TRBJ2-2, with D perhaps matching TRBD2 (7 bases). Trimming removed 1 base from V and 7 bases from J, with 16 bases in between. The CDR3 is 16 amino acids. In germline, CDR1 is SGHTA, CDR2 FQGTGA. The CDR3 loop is CASSLMSAGAGGELFF. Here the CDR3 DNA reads TGTGCCAGCAGCTTAATGTCGGCGGGGGCAGGCGGGGAGCTGTTTTTT. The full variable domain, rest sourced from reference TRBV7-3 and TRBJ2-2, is GAGVSQTPSNKVTEKGKYVELRCDPISGHTALYWYRQSLGQGPEFLIYFQGTGAADDSGLPNDRFFAVRPEGSVSTLKIQRTERGDSAVYLCASSLMSAGAGGELFFGEGSRLTVL.

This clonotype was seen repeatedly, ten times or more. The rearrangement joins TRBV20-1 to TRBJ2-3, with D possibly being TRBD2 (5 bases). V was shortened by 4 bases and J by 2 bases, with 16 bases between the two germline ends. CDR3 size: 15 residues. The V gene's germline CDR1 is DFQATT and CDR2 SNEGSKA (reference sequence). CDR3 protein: CSATPRRVPTDTQYF. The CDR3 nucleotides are TGCAGTGCTACGCCCCGGCGGGTTCCCACAGATACGCAGTATTTT.

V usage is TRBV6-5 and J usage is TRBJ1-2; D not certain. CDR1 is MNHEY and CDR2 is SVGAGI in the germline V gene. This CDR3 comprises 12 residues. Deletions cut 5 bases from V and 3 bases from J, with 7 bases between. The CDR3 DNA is TGTGCCAGCAGTAAAACAGACTATGGCTACACCTTC. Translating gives CASSKTDYGYTF.

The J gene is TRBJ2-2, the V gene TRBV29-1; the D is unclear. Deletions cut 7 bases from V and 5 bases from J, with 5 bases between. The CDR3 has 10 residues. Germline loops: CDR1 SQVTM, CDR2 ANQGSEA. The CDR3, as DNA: TGCAGCGCCGTGACCGGGGAGCTGTTTTTT. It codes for CSAVTGELFF.

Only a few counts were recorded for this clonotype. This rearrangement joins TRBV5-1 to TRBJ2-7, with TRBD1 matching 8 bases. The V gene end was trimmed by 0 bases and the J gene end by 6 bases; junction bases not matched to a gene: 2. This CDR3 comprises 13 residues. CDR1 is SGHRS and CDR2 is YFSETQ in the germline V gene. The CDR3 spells CASSLDTGGEQYF. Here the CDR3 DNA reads TGCGCCAGCAGCTTGGATACAGGGGGCGAGCAGTACTTC.

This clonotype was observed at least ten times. This CDR3 reads CASSRAGVDEQFF. For the CDR3, the DNA is TGCGCCAGCAGTCGAGCGGGGGTCGATGAGCAGTTCTTC. This chain connects TRBV5-1 to TRBJ2-1, with 8 bases identical to TRBD2. Germline CDR1 reads SGHRS; CDR2 reads YFSETQ. The CDR3 contains 13 residues. V dropped 5 bases and J dropped 8; count of bases not matched to a gene: 6.

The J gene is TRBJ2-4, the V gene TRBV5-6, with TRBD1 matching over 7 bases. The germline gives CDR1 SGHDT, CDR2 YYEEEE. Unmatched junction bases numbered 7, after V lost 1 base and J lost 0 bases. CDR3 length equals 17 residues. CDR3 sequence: CASSLTGASLAKNIQYF. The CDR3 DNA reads TGTGCCAGCAGCTTGACAGGGGCCTCACTAGCCAAAAACATTCAGTACTTC.

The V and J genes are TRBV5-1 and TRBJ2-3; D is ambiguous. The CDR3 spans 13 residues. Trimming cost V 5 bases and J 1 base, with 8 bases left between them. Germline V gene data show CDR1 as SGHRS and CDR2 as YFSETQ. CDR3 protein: CASSYKGTDTQYF. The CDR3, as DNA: TGCGCCAGCAGTTATAAGGGCACAGATACGCAGTATTTT. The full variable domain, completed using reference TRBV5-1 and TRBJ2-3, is KAGVTQTPRYLIKTRGQQVTLSCSPISGHRSVSWYQQTPGQGLQFLFEYFSETQRNKGNFPGRFSGRQFSNSRSEMNVSTLELGDSALYLCASSYKGTDTQYFGPGTRLTVL.

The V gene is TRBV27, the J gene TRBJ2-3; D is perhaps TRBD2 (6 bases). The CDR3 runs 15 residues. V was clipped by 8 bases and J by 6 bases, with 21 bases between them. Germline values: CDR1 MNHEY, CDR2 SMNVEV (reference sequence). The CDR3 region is CASRWTGEEMDTQYF. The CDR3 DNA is TGTGCCAGCCGTTGGACCGGGGAGGAAATGGATACGCAGTATTTT.

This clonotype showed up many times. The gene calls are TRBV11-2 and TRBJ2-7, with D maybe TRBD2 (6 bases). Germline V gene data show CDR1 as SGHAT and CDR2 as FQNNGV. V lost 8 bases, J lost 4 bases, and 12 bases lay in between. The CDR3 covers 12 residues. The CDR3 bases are TGTGCCAGCGGGCGGGACCTTTACGAGCAGTACGTC. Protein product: CASGRDLYEQYV.

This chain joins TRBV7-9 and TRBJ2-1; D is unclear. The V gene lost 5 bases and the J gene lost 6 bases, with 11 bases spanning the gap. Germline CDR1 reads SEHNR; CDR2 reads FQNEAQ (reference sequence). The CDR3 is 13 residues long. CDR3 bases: TGTGCCAGCAGCGGAAGATCTCCCAATGAGCAGTTCTTC. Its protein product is CASSGRSPNEQFF.